The rows below give T cell receptor beta chains drawn from one sample of a study of blood T cell repertoires in COVID-19. TCRdb's table, derived via immunoSEQ multiplex PCR, lists solely in-frame clones and lacks some. The sample yields 200,000 or so clones, approximately 82% seen once. The specimen sequenced was peripheral blood. The receptor source for this set is a human donor with acute or convalescent COVID-19. The donor label of this sample is uncertain. The CDR3 runs from the conserved cysteine through the conserved F or W. The order of the fields is V gene, J gene, CDR3 protein.

v_call: TRBV4-2; j_call: TRBJ1-1; cdr3_aa: CASSQEGGNTEAFF
v_call: TRBV12-3/TRBV12-4; j_call: TRBJ2-1; cdr3_aa: CASRAGPYNEQFF
v_call: TRBV11-2; j_call: TRBJ2-2; cdr3_aa: CASSNSGPGELFF
v_call: TRBV3-1/TRBV3-2; j_call: TRBJ2-7; cdr3_aa: CASSQGFTALGEQYF
v_call: TRBV24-1; j_call: TRBJ2-4; cdr3_aa: CATSESDGANIQYF
v_call: TRBV5-1; j_call: TRBJ1-2; cdr3_aa: CASSSGQGSYGYTF
v_call: TRBV14; j_call: TRBJ2-7; cdr3_aa: CASSQDGQGYEQYF
v_call: TRBV6-4; j_call: TRBJ1-5; cdr3_aa: CASSDPGQSRNQPQHF
v_call: TRBV12-3/TRBV12-4; j_call: TRBJ2-1; cdr3_aa: CASSPRGPDEQFF
v_call: TRBV28; j_call: TRBJ1-1; cdr3_aa: CASRLPGQGATEAFF
v_call: TRBV15; j_call: TRBJ2-2; cdr3_aa: CATRRLGGRPNTGELFF
v_call: TRBV6-5; j_call: TRBJ1-5; cdr3_aa: CASSPGQGGPQHF
v_call: TRBV30; j_call: TRBJ1-3; cdr3_aa: CAWDREKGNTIYF
v_call: TRBV6-6; j_call: TRBJ2-1; cdr3_aa: CASSRGPPLRSYNEQFF
v_call: TRBV14; j_call: TRBJ1-6; cdr3_aa: CASSQDRFSNNSPLHF
v_call: TRBV11-3; j_call: TRBJ2-7; cdr3_aa: CASRAPSGRPRYEQYF